What follows is one T cell receptor (beta chain) and its context. This was the immunoSEQ v3 assay. TCRdb's copy holds only in-frame clones and misses some; the assay was immunoSEQ multiplex PCR. This sample has about 26,000 clones, with roughly 69% found just once. Time point reported: pre-treatment sample, taken before nivolumab and TIL therapy. The tumor samples were excised metastases, mostly pleural nodules or supraclavicular lymph nodes. This entry is derived from a study of TIL therapy for anti-PD-1-resistant metastatic lung cancer. At the level of the study: Patients had a median age of nearly 55 years (range about 35-85). By whole-exome sequencing, median non-synonymous tumor mutation burden was more than 1.2 mutations per megabase.

The clonotype comes from a woman between 30 and 80 years old with non-small cell lung cancer. Sequenced material: tumor tissue, taken at baseline.

Here the CDR3 DNA reads TGTGCCAGCAGCCGGGGGGACAATGAGCAGTTCTTC. It specifies CASSRGDNEQFF. This chain links TRBV7-6 with TRBJ2-1; 7 nucleotides align to TRBD2. The germline V gene encodes CDR1 SGHVS and CDR2 FNYEAQ. Trimming cost V 5 bases and J 5 bases; bases outside gene matches: 0. This CDR3 region has 12 residues.